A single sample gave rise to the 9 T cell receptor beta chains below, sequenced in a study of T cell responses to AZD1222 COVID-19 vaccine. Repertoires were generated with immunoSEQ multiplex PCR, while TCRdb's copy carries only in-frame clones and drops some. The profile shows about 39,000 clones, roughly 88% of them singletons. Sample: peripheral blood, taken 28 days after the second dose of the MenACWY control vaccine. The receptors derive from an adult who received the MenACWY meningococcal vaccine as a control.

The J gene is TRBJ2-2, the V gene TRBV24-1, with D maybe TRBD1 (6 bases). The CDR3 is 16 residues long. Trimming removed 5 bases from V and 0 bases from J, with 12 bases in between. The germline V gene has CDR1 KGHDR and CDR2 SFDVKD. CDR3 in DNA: TGTGCCACCAGTGTTTCGCGGACAGCGAACACCGGGGAGCTGTTTTTT. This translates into CATSVSRTANTGELFF.

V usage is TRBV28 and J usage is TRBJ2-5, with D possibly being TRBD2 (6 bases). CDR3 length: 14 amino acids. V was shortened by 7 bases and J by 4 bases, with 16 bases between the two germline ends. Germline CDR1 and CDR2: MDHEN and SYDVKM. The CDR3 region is CASTHRRGRETQYF. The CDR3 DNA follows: TGTGCCAGCACCCATCGGAGGGGCCGAGAGACCCAGTACTTC.

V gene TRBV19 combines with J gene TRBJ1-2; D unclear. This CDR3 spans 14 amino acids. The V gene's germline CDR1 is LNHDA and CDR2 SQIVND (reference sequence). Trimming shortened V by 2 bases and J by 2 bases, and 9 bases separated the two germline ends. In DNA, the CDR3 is TGTGCCAGTAGTATAAGACGGGGAAACTATGGCTACACCTTC. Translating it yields CASSIRRGNYGYTF. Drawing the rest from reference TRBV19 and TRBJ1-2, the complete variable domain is DGGITQSPKYLFRKEGQNVTLSCEQNLNHDAMYWYRQDPGQGLRLIYYSQIVNDFQKGDIAEGYSVSREKKESFPLTVTSAQKNPTAFYLCASSIRRGNYGYTFGSGTRLTVV.

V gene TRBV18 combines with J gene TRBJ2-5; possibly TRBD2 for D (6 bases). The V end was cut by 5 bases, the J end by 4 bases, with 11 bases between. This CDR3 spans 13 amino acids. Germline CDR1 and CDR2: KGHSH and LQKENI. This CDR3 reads CASSSLEGETQYF. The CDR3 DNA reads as TGTGCCAGCTCATCCCTGGAGGGAGAGACCCAGTACTTC.

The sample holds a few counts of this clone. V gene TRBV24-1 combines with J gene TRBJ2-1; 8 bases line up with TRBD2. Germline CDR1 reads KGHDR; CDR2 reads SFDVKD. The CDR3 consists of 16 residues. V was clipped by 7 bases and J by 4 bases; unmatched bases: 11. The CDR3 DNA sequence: TGTGCCACCAGCCAGACCGGGACTAGGAGATACAATGAGCAGTTCTTC. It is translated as CATSQTGTRRYNEQFF.

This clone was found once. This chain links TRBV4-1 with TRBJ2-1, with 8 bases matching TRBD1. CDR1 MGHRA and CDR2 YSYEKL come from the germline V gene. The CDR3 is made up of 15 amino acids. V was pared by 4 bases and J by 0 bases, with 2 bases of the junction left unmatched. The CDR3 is CASSLTGGSYNEQFF. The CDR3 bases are TGCGCCAGCAGCCTAACAGGGGGCTCCTACAATGAGCAGTTCTTC.

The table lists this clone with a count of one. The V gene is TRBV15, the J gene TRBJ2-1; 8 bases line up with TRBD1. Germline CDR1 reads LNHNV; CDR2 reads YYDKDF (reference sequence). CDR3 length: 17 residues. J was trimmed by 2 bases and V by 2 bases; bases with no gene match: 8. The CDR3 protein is CATSRKTGTGTYNEQFF. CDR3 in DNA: TGTGCCACCAGCAGAAAAACCGGGACAGGTACCTACAATGAGCAGTTCTTC.

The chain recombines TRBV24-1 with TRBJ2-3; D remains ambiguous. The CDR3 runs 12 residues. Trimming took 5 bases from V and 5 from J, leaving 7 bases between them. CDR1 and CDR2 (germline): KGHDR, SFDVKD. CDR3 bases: TGTGCCACCAGTGCCCCCGGAGATACGCAGTATTTT. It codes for CATSAPGDTQYF.

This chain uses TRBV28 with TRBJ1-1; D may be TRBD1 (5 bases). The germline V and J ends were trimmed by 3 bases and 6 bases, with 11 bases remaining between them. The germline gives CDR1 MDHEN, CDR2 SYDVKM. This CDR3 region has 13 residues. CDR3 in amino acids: CASSFGGISEAFF. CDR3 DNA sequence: TGTGCCAGCAGTTTCGGGGGTATCTCTGAAGCTTTCTTT.